This note documents a single TCR beta chain sequence. Its matching antigen is unknown. CD4+ T cell isolation took place after approximately 11 days of culture. BNT162b2 vaccine or mRNA-1273 vaccine was given to participants in two doses. The CDR3 contains 13 residues. Germline V gene sequence: CDR1 SGHNT, CDR2 YENEEA. After removal of 1 base from V and 8 bases from J, the junction contained 4 bases not matched to a gene. The protocol was immunoSEQ multiplex PCR, while the TCRdb copy is restricted to in-frame clones and leaves out a portion. The sample has fewer than 85,000 clones, around two thirds seen once. The entry originates in a study of vaccination effects on CD4 cells after COVID-19. Whole-study results and caveats: Whether induced by infection or by vaccine, clones showed marked clonal contraction late after vaccination.

This clonotype was obtained from a human donor who received a COVID-19 vaccine. The V call is TRBV11-3, the J call TRBJ1-2, with 7 positions matching TRBD1. The input for sequencing was CD4+ T cells from PBMCs cultured without peptide, taken after COVID-19 vaccination. CDR3 sequence reads: CASSLASGQGYTF. The CDR3 bases are TGTGCCAGCAGCTTAGCTTCGGGACAGGGCTACACCTTC.